This T cell receptor (beta chain) was identified during a study of cytomegalovirus exposure and HLA in healthy donors. This CDR3 is built from 16 residues. Between the trimmed V and J ends, which lost 0 bases and 2 bases, there was a span of 14 bases. In germline, CDR1 is LGHNA, CDR2 YSLEER. Primers included in the PCR were 60 Vbeta and 13 Jbeta primers. Libraries were prepared by immunoSEQ multiplex PCR; TCRdb keeps only in-frame clonotypes and omits some of them. Of about 200,000 clones listed, over 75% are singletons. Input material: PBMCs. This sequence originates from a man aged 18 to 35 in good health and CMV-seronegative. The rearrangement joins TRBV4-3 to TRBJ2-7, with D possibly TRBD1 on 5 matching bases. The CDR3 region is CASSQDRQGYTYEQYF. The CDR3 nucleotides read TGCGCCAGCAGCCAAGATCGGCAGGGTTATACCTACGAGCAGTACTTC.